This entry concerns a single T cell receptor (beta chain). What it recognizes is unknown. TCRdb keeps only in-frame clones here, not all; method: immunoSEQ multiplex PCR. Among roughly 30,000 clones listed, roughly nine tenths were seen once. The data belong to a study of T cells after posttransplantation cyclophosphamide. Germline values: CDR1 LGHNA, CDR2 YNFKEQ. This CDR3 region has 15 residues. V dropped 1 base and J dropped 5 bases, with 13 bases sitting between them. Cells defined as naive were viable CD3+CD4+ or CD3+CD8+ and CCR7+CD45RA+CD45RO-CD95-CD27+CD28+. Study findings and constraints: Recipient CMV seropositivity and CMV reactivation strongly tracked TRB clonality. Donor-recipient repertoire similarity was low at 1-2 months, rising over year one.

Sequencing input: naive CD4+ T cells sorted from blood. This receptor was obtained from a man under 40 in good health and a related stem cell transplant donor. The chain has TRBV4-2 and TRBJ2-3; tentative D call: TRBD2 (7 bases). The CDR3 region is CASSQGGGEGDTQYF. The CDR3 region has the DNA TGTGCCAGCAGCCAAGGAGGGGGGGAGGGAGATACGCAGTATTTT.